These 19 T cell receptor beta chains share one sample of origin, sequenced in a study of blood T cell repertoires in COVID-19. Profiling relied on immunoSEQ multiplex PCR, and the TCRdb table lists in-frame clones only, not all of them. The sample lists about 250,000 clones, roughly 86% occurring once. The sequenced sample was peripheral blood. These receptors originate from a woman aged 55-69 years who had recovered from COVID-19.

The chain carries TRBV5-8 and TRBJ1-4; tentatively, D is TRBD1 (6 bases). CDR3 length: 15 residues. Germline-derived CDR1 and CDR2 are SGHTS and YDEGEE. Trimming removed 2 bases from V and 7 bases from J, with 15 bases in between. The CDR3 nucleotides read TGTGCCAGCAGCTTCGGACAGCTTCAAATTGAAAAACTGTTTTTT. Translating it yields CASSFGQLQIEKLFF.

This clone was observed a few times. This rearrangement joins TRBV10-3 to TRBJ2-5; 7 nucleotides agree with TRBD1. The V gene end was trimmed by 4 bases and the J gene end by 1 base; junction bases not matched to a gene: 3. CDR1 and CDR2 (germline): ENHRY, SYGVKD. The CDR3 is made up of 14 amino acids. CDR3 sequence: CAISGGTVQETQYF. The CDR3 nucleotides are TGTGCCATCAGTGGAGGGACAGTCCAAGAGACCCAGTACTTC.

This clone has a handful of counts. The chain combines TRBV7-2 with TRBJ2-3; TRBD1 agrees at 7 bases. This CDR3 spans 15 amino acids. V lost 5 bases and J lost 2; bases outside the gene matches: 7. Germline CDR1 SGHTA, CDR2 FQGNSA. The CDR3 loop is CASSPRQGNTDTQYF. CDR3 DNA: TGTGCCAGCAGCCCCCGACAGGGAAACACAGATACGCAGTATTTT. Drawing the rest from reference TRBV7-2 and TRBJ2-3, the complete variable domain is GAGVSQSPSNKVTEKGKDVELRCDPISGHTALYWYRQSLGQGLEFLIYFQGNSAPDKSGLPSDRFSAERTGGSVSTLTIQRTQQEDSAVYLCASSPRQGNTDTQYFGPGTRLTVL.

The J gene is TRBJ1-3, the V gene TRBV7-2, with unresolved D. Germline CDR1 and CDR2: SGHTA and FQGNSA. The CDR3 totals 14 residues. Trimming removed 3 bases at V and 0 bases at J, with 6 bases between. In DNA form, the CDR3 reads TGTGCCAGCAGCTTGGACTACTCTGGAAACACCATATATTTT. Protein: CASSLDYSGNTIYF. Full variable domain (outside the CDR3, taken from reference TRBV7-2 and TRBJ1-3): GAGVSQSPSNKVTEKGKDVELRCDPISGHTALYWYRQSLGQGLEFLIYFQGNSAPDKSGLPSDRFSAERTGGSVSTLTIQRTQQEDSAVYLCASSLDYSGNTIYFGEGSWLTVV.

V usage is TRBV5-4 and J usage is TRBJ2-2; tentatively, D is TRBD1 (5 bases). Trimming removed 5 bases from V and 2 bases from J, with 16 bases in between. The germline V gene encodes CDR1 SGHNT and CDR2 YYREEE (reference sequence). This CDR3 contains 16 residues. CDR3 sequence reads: CASSSTQEYNTGELFF. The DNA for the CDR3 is TGTGCCAGCAGTTCTACACAGGAATACAACACCGGGGAGCTGTTTTTT.

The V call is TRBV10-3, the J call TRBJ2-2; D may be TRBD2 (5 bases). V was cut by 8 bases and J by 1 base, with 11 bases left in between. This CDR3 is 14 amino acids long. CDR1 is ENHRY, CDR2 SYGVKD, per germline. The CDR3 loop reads CAIPRGQNTGELFF. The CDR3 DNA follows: TGTGCCATCCCTCGCGGGCAGAACACCGGGGAGCTGTTTTTT.

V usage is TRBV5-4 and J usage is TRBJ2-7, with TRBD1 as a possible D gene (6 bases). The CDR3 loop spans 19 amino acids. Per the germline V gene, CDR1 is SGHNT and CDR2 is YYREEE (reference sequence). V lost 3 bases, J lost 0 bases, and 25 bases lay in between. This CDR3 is CASSYTTGLNLLLSYEQYF. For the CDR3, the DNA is TGTGCCAGCAGCTATACGACAGGACTGAATCTGCTACTCTCCTACGAGCAGTACTTC.

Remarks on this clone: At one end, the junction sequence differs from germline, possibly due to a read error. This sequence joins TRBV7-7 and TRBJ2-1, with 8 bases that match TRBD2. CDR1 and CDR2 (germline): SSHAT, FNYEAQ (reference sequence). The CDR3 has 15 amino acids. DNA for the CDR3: TGTGCTAGCAGCTTAGCGAGCGGGGGCTACAATGAGCAGTTCTTC. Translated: CASSLASGGYNEQFF.

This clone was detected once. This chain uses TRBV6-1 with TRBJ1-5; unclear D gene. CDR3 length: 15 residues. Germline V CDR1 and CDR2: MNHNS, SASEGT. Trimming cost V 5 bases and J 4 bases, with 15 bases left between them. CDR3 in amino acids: CASSPSDKENQPQHF. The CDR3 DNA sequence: TGTGCCAGCAGTCCATCCGACAAGGAAAATCAGCCCCAGCATTTT.

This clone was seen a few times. CDR3 coding DNA: TGTGCCAGCAGTCCCGGGACTAGCCCATTCAATGAGCAGTTCTTC. Translation gives CASSPGTSPFNEQFF. V gene TRBV6-4 combines with J gene TRBJ2-1, with TRBD2 identical over 9 bases. This CDR3 has 15 residues. CDR1 and CDR2 from the germline V gene are MRHNA and SNTAGT. The V gene end was trimmed by 5 bases and the J gene end by 6 bases; junction bases not matched to a gene: 8.

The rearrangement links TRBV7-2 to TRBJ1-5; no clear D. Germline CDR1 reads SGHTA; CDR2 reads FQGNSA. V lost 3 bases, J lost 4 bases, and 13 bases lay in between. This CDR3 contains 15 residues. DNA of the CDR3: TGTGCCAGCAGCTTTCATGGCGGTGTTAATCAGCCCCAGCATTTT. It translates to CASSFHGGVNQPQHF. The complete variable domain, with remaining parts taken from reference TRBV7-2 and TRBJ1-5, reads GAGVSQSPSNKVTEKGKDVELRCDPISGHTALYWYRQSLGQGLEFLIYFQGNSAPDKSGLPSDRFSAERTGGSVSTLTIQRTQQEDSAVYLCASSFHGGVNQPQHFGDGTRLSIL.

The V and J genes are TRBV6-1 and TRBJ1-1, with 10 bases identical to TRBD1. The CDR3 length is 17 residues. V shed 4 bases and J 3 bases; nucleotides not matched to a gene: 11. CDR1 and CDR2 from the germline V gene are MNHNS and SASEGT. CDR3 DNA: TGTGCCAGCAGTGGCCCGGGACAGGGGCGAGGCGACACTGAAGCTTTCTTT. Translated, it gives CASSGPGQGRGDTEAFF.

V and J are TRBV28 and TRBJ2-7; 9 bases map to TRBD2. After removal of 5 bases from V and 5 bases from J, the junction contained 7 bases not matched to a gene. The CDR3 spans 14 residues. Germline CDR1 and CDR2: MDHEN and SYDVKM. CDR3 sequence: CASSLPLAGHEQYF. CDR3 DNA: TGTGCCAGCAGTCTACCACTAGCGGGCCACGAGCAGTACTTC.

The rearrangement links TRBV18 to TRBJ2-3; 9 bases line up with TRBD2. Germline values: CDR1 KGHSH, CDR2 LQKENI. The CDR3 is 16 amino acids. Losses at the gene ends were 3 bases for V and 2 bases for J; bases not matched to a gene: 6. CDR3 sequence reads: CASSPIRGGDTDTQYF. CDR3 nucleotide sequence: TGTGCCAGCTCACCCATTCGCGGGGGGGACACAGATACGCAGTATTTT.

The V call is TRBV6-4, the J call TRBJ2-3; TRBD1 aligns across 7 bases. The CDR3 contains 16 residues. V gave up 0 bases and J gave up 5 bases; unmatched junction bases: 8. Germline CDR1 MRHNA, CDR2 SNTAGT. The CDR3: CASSDSSVGGGDTQYF. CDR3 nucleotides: TGTGCCAGCAGTGACTCTAGCGTAGGGGGCGGAGATACGCAGTATTTT.

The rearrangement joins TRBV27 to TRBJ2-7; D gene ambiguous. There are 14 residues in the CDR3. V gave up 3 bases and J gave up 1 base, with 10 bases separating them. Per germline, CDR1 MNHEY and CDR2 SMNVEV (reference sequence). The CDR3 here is CASSFKPASYEQYF. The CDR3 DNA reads TGTGCCAGCAGTTTTAAACCTGCGTCCTACGAGCAGTACTTC.

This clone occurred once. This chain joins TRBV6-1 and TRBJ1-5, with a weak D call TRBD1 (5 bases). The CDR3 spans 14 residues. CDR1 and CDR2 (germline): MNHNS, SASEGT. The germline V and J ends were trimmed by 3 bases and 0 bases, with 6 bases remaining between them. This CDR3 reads CASSEDTSNQPQHF. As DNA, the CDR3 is TGTGCCAGCAGTGAGGACACTAGCAATCAGCCCCAGCATTTT.

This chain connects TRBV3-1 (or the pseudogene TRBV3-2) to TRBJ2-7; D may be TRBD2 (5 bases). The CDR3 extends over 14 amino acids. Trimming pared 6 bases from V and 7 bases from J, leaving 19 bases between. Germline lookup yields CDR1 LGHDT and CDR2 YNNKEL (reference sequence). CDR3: CASSARGGPLEQYF. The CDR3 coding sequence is TGTGCCAGCAGTGCCCGTGGAGGTCCTCTGGAGCAGTACTTC.

CDR3 nucleotide sequence: TGCAGTGCTAGTGATCTAGCGGGGGGGCAACGAGAGCAGTTCTTC. Translation: CSASDLAGGQREQFF. The rearrangement joins TRBV20-1 to TRBJ2-1; TRBD2 aligns across 12 bases. The CDR3 runs to 15 residues. The germline gives CDR1 DFQATT, CDR2 SNEGSKA (reference sequence). The V and J ends lost 3 bases and 10 bases, in that order; junction bases with no gene match: 10.